These 28 T cell receptor beta chains were sequenced from one sample in a study of yellow fever vaccine responses in identical twins. TCRdb processed the RT-PCR reads anew with MiXCR; each CDR3 protein has one entry. The table records 20,000 to 25,000 distinct CDR3 sequences, 60% to 85% of them present only once. This sample comprised T cells from blood (PBMCs), unsorted or a sorted subset (not recorded which), obtained before or after yellow fever vaccination (not recorded which). The receptors shown here come from a woman aged 18 to 35 who received the yellow fever vaccine.

The chain is built from TRBV7-9 and TRBJ2-2; 12 nucleotides align to TRBD1. J lost 4 bases, V lost 5 bases, and 11 bases had no gene match. Germline CDR1 and CDR2: SEHNR and FQNEAQ (reference sequence). CDR3 length: 18 residues. The CDR3 DNA sequence: TGTGCCAGCAGCGCGCGGGACAGGGGGCTCCGGGGCACCGGGGAGCTGTTTTTT. Translating gives CASSARDRGLRGTGELFF.

This clonotype is a singleton in its sample. V is TRBV7-2 and J is TRBJ1-5; TRBD1 aligns across 8 bases. Germline values: CDR1 SGHTA, CDR2 FQGNSA. The length of the CDR3 is 14 residues. V lost 3 bases and J lost 8; bases outside the gene matches: 6. The CDR3 coding sequence is TGTGCCAGCAGCTTCACGGGGGGACAGGAGCCCCAGCATTTT. It yields the protein CASSFTGGQEPQHF.

This clonotype was detected a few times. V is TRBV28 and J is TRBJ2-7; D is unclear. V dropped 6 bases and J dropped 7 bases, with 13 bases sitting between them. Looked up from germline, CDR1 is MDHEN and CDR2 is SYDVKM. The CDR3 sequence is 12 residues long. In nucleotides, the CDR3 is TGTGCCAGCAGCTCACCTGTGGGAGAGCAGTACTTC. Residues: CASSSPVGEQYF.

The chain couples TRBV11-1 to TRBJ2-1; TRBD2 matches 9 bases. J gave up 3 bases and V 9 bases, and 9 bases lay outside the gene matches. CDR3 size: 15 residues. The germline CDR1 and CDR2 sequences are SGHAT and FQDESV (reference sequence). The DNA of the CDR3 is TGTGCCAGTTCCGGCCCTAGCGGGATCTACAATGAGCAGTTCTTC. This encodes CASSGPSGIYNEQFF.

This clonotype was detected a few times. V gene TRBV2 combines with J gene TRBJ1-3; a weak D match, TRBD1 (5 bases). V dropped 8 bases and J dropped 2 bases, with 16 bases sitting between them. The CDR3 has 15 residues. From germline, CDR1 is SNHLY and CDR2 FYNNEI. The CDR3 region has the DNA TGTGCCAGCGGCGGCCCTGGGGCGACTGGAAACACCATATATTTT. Amino acid sequence: CASGGPGATGNTIYF.

The chain uses TRBV11-1 and TRBJ2-4; D tentatively fits TRBD1 or TRBD2 (5 bases each). The CDR3 loop spans 15 amino acids. The V gene lost 3 bases and the J gene lost 8 bases, with 17 bases spanning the gap. From germline, CDR1 is SGHAT and CDR2 FQDESV (reference sequence). For the CDR3, the DNA is TGTGCCAGCAGCTTCCAGGGACCCGGGCGTGACATTCAGTACTTC. Protein sequence: CASSFQGPGRDIQYF.

The gene calls are TRBV7-6 and TRBJ1-3; D unclear. The length of the CDR3 is 16 residues. Looked up from germline, CDR1 is SGHVS and CDR2 is FNYEAQ. The V end lost 5 bases, the J end lost 0 bases, and 14 bases lay between the germline ends. CDR3 sequence: CASSLSRLNSGNTIYF. DNA of the CDR3: TGTGCCAGCAGCCTTTCCCGGCTGAACTCTGGAAACACCATATATTTT.

The chain employs TRBV10-1 and TRBJ2-7; the D call may be TRBD1 or TRBD2 (6 bases each). V dropped 6 bases and J dropped 3 bases, with 18 bases sitting between them. The CDR3 spans 15 residues. The V gene's germline CDR1 is WNHNN and CDR2 SYGVQD (reference sequence). CDR3 nucleotides: TGCGCCAGCAGACCCAGACAGGAGGGGTACTACGAGCAGTACGTC. Its translation is CASRPRQEGYYEQYV.

This chain links TRBV13 with TRBJ2-7, with 7 positions matching TRBD1. The CDR3 consists of 14 residues. Trimming at V came to 5 bases and at J to 4 bases, leaving 8 bases not matched to a gene. Germline CDR1 reads PRHDT; CDR2 reads FYEKMQ (reference sequence). CDR3: CASSRRDSRYEQYF. CDR3 coding DNA: TGTGCCAGCAGCCGCCGGGACAGTCGATACGAGCAGTACTTC.

This rearrangement joins TRBV15 to TRBJ2-4, with 8 positions matching TRBD1. V trimming: 7 bases; J trimming: 7 bases; junction bases outside the gene matches: 9. CDR3 length: 14 amino acids. Germline CDR1 and CDR2: LNHNV and YYDKDF (reference sequence). The CDR3 region is CATKGDRIGNIQYF. Written as DNA, the CDR3 is TGTGCCACCAAAGGGGACAGGATCGGGAACATTCAGTACTTC.

The chain carries TRBV4-2 and TRBJ2-1; possible D gene TRBD1, 5 bases. This CDR3 has 14 amino acids. The V end was cut by 3 bases, the J end by 8 bases, with 14 bases between. Germline V gene lookup returns CDR1 LGHNA and CDR2 YNFKEQ. DNA of the CDR3: TGTGCCAGCAGCCAGGGGCCCCCCGAGGATGAGCAGTTCTTC. As protein: CASSQGPPEDEQFF.

The CDR3 DNA reads as TGTGCCAGCAGAGCCGGGACTATTCAAGAGACCCAGTACTTC. Translation gives CASRAGTIQETQYF. The genes are TRBV2 and TRBJ2-5; TRBD2 matches at 7 bases. Germline V lookup: CDR1 SNHLY, CDR2 FYNNEI. The CDR3 sequence is 14 residues long. Losses at the gene ends were 6 bases for V and 2 bases for J; bases not matched to a gene: 6.

The chain recombines TRBV28 with TRBJ2-7; 10 bases fit TRBD2. The junction had 5 bases not matched to a gene; V was cut back by 5 bases and J by 1 base. The CDR3 is 15 residues long. Germline lookup yields CDR1 MDHEN and CDR2 SYDVKM. The CDR3 loop is CASSPVGLASYEQYV. Here the CDR3 DNA reads TGTGCCAGCAGTCCCGTGGGACTAGCGTCCTACGAGCAGTACGTC.

The chain has TRBV20-1 and TRBJ1-5; D is uncertain. Deletions cut 6 bases from V and 3 bases from J, with 15 bases between. The CDR3 loop spans 14 amino acids. Germline-derived CDR1 and CDR2 are DFQATT and SNEGSKA (reference sequence). In DNA form, the CDR3 reads TGCAGTGCCCCGGACCCTAACTACAATCAGCCCCAGCATTTT. Protein: CSAPDPNYNQPQHF.

This clonotype was detected only once. The J gene is TRBJ2-3, the V gene TRBV6-5, with D possibly matching TRBD2 (6 bases). This CDR3 is 17 amino acids long. V lost 3 bases and J 1 base, leaving 17 bases between the germline ends. Germline V gene lookup returns CDR1 MNHEY and CDR2 SVGAGI. The CDR3 DNA reads as TGTGCCAGCAGTTATGCCCCTCCCGGGAGTGGCACAGATACGCAGTATTTT. Translation: CASSYAPPGSGTDTQYF.

This chain connects TRBV29-1 to TRBJ2-1, with D perhaps matching TRBD2 (6 bases). Between the trimmed V and J ends, which lost 2 bases and 0 bases, there was a span of 11 bases. The CDR3 contains 15 residues. Germline V gene lookup returns CDR1 SQVTM and CDR2 ANQGSEA. The CDR3 bases are TGCAGCGTTGAAATCTTGGGGGGCTCCTACAATGAGCAGTTCTTC. Its translation: CSVEILGGSYNEQFF.

V gene TRBV27 combines with J gene TRBJ1-1; D is ambiguous. Germline V lookup: CDR1 MNHEY, CDR2 SMNVEV (reference sequence). The CDR3 loop spans 17 amino acids. V lost 0 bases and J 0 bases, leaving 14 bases between the germline ends. CDR3 nucleotide sequence: TGTGCCAGCAGTTTATCTGTCCCAGGTAACATGAACACTGAAGCTTTCTTT. Translated, it gives CASSLSVPGNMNTEAFF.

The rearrangement joins TRBV10-1 to TRBJ2-3, with 8 bases lining up with TRBD2. Germline values: CDR1 WNHNN, CDR2 SYGVQD (reference sequence). The CDR3 loop spans 16 amino acids. The J segment lost 3 bases and the V segment lost 6 bases, leaving 11 bases of the junction unmatched. Here the CDR3 DNA reads TGCGCCAGCAGCACTACTAGCGGCCTTGGAACAGATACGCAGTATTTT. Protein: CASSTTSGLGTDTQYF.

The chain has TRBV18 and TRBJ2-7; D unresolved. V shed 2 bases and J shed 6 bases, with 14 bases lying between them. Germline V gives CDR1 KGHSH, CDR2 LQKENI. This CDR3 region has 14 residues. CDR3 nucleotide sequence: TGTGCCAGCTCACCAACGCCCGCCCAATCCGAGCAGTACTTC. Encoded protein: CASSPTPAQSEQYF.

The V and J genes are TRBV12-3 or TRBV12-4 and TRBJ2-7, with 7 bases lining up with TRBD1. J lost 3 bases, V lost 4 bases, and 12 bases had no gene match. This CDR3 has 16 residues. The CDR3 bases are TGTGCCAGCAGTTCGGACAAATGGACAGGTCGCTACGAGCAGTACTTC. Its translation: CASSSDKWTGRYEQYF.

CDR3 sequence reads: CASSPRDTSTDTQYF. Here the CDR3 DNA reads TGTGCCAGCAGCCCACGGGACACCAGCACAGATACGCAGTATTTT. The chain is built from TRBV11-3 and TRBJ2-3; D possibly corresponds to TRBD1 (6 bases). V lost 5 bases, J lost 0 bases, and 12 bases lay in between. The CDR3 contains 15 residues. The V gene's germline CDR1 is SGHNT and CDR2 YENEEA.

V gene TRBV20-1 combines with J gene TRBJ2-3; either TRBD1 or TRBD2 may fit D (5 bases each). The ends were cut back, 1 base at V and 3 bases at J, with 11 bases in the middle. This CDR3 contains 14 residues. CDR1 is DFQATT and CDR2 is SNEGSKA in the germline V gene (reference sequence). For the CDR3, the DNA is TGCAGTGCTAGAGTCTGGGGGAGTACAGATACGCAGTATTTT. Protein product: CSARVWGSTDTQYF.

This chain uses TRBV2 with TRBJ1-2; the D is unclear. V lost 5 bases, J lost 3 bases, and 4 bases lay in between. The CDR3 totals 11 residues. The germline V gene has CDR1 SNHLY and CDR2 FYNNEI. The CDR3 DNA follows: TGTGCCAGCAGTATCGACTATGGCTACACCTTC. This sequence encodes CASSIDYGYTF. Together with reference TRBV2 and TRBJ1-2, the CDR3 gives the full variable domain: EPEVTQTPSHQVTQMGQEVILRCVPISNHLYFYWYRQILGQKVEFLVSFYNNEISEKSEIFDDQFSVERPDGSNFTLKIRSTKLEDSAMYFCASSIDYGYTFGSGTRLTVV.

The chain links TRBV29-1 to TRBJ1-1; 7 positions match TRBD1. Per germline, CDR1 SQVTM and CDR2 ANQGSEA. The CDR3 totals 13 residues. V trimming: 4 bases; J trimming: 2 bases; junction bases outside the gene matches: 4. As DNA, the CDR3 is TGCAGCGTTGCTAGACAGGGTAACACTGAAGCTTTCTTT. The encoded protein is CSVARQGNTEAFF.

The chain has TRBV29-1 and TRBJ2-4, with D possibly TRBD1 on 6 matching bases. The germline CDR1 and CDR2 sequences are SQVTM and ANQGSEA. The CDR3 totals 15 residues. V gave up 0 bases and J gave up 2 bases, with 11 bases separating them. CDR3 sequence (DNA): TGCAGCGTTGAAGACAGGGGAAGTACCAAAAACATTCAGTACTTC. Amino acids: CSVEDRGSTKNIQYF.

V usage is TRBV10-3 and J usage is TRBJ2-5; D may be TRBD1 (6 bases). From germline, CDR1 is ENHRY and CDR2 SYGVKD. The CDR3 loop spans 14 amino acids. The ends were cut back, 5 bases at V and 1 base at J, with 11 bases in the middle. CDR3 coding DNA: TGTGCCATCAGTCCCGGACAGTTCCAAGAGACCCAGTACTTC. Protein: CAISPGQFQETQYF.

The V and J genes are TRBV12-3 or TRBV12-4 and TRBJ1-2; D perhaps matches TRBD1 (5 bases). The CDR3 runs 13 residues. Deletions cut 6 bases from V and 4 bases from J, with 12 bases between. DNA of the CDR3: TGTGCCAGCAGACAAGGGACCGCCTATGGCTACACCTTC. Protein product: CASRQGTAYGYTF.

This clonotype occurred once. This chain uses TRBV20-1 with TRBJ1-1, with a tentative D call TRBD1 (5 bases). Germline lookup yields CDR1 DFQATT and CDR2 SNEGSKA (reference sequence). This CDR3 region has 13 residues. V was pared by 4 bases and J by 1 base, with 10 bases between. The CDR3 DNA is TGCAGTGCTAAAAAAGGGACGAACACTGAAGCTTTCTTT. This encodes CSAKKGTNTEAFF.